This is a list of T cell receptor beta chains from one sample in a study of cytomegalovirus exposure and HLA in healthy donors. TCRdb keeps only in-frame clones here, not all; method: immunoSEQ multiplex PCR. The sample holds 96,000 or so clones, roughly 79% seen once. Sequencing input: PBMCs. Receptor source: an older woman in good health and CMV-seropositive. CDR3s include the opening cysteine and the closing phenylalanine or tryptophan. A D gene is named only where the DNA matches it firmly. Some rows mark clone size as missing; the rest say once, few, many or name a class of expanded clone.

v_call: TRBV5-6; d_call: TRBD1; j_call: TRBJ1-1; clone_size: -; cdr3_nt: TGTGCCAGCAGCTGGGGGACAGCGGCCACTGAAGCTTTCTTT; cdr3_aa: CASSWGTAATEAFF
v_call: TRBV28; d_call: TRBD2; j_call: TRBJ2-2; clone_size: -; cdr3_nt: TGTGCCAGCAGTTCTAGCGGGGTTTTTACCGGGGAGCTGTTTTTT; cdr3_aa: CASSSSGVFTGELFF
v_call: TRBV18; d_call: -; j_call: TRBJ1-1; clone_size: -; cdr3_nt: TGTGCCAGCTCACCACCGGGGGCCGCGAACACTGAAGCTTTCTTT; cdr3_aa: CASSPPGAANTEAFF
v_call: TRBV5-1; d_call: -; j_call: TRBJ2-7; clone_size: -; cdr3_nt: TGCGCCAGCAGCCGGCGGGGTACCTACGAGCAGTACTTC; cdr3_aa: CASSRRGTYEQYF
v_call: TRBV4-1; d_call: -; j_call: TRBJ2-7; clone_size: -; cdr3_nt: TGCGCCAGCAGCCAAGAGTTCGCAGGACTCTACGAGCAGTACTTC; cdr3_aa: CASSQEFAGLYEQYF
v_call: TRBV2; d_call: -; j_call: TRBJ1-5; clone_size: few; cdr3_nt: TGTGCCAGCAGTGAACTTGGGGGCTTTAGCAATCAGCCCCAGCATTTT; cdr3_aa: CASSELGGFSNQPQHF
v_call: TRBV29-1; d_call: TRBD1; j_call: TRBJ2-7; clone_size: -; cdr3_nt: TGCAGCGCCCGGTGGACAGGGGGTATCAACTACGAGCAGTACTTC; cdr3_aa: CSARWTGGINYEQYF
v_call: TRBV7-2; d_call: TRBD2; j_call: TRBJ2-5; clone_size: -; cdr3_nt: TGTGCCAGCAGGGGGACTAGCGGGGTTGAGACCCAGTACTTC; cdr3_aa: CASRGTSGVETQYF
v_call: TRBV10-3; d_call: TRBD2; j_call: TRBJ2-5; clone_size: -; cdr3_nt: TGTGCCATCAGTGATCAACTAGCGGGGGGAGTAGAGACCCAGTACTTC; cdr3_aa: CAISDQLAGGVETQYF
v_call: TRBV19; d_call: TRBD1; j_call: TRBJ1-4; clone_size: -; cdr3_nt: TGTGCCAGTAGTATGGGACAGCTCTCGGGGGAAAAACTGTTTTTT; cdr3_aa: CASSMGQLSGEKLFF
v_call: TRBV4-1; d_call: -; j_call: TRBJ2-2; clone_size: -; cdr3_nt: TGCGCCAGCAGCCAAGATCTGAGCGGAGCAAACACCGGGGAGCTGTTTTTT; cdr3_aa: CASSQDLSGANTGELFF
v_call: TRBV6-4; d_call: TRBD1; j_call: TRBJ2-3; clone_size: -; cdr3_nt: TGTGCCAGCAGTCCGGAGGGACAGGGGCCCCTTAATACGCAGTATTTT; cdr3_aa: CASSPEGQGPLNTQYF
v_call: TRBV4-1; d_call: -; j_call: TRBJ2-7; clone_size: -; cdr3_nt: TGCGCCAGCAGCCGGGCTTCTATGGGCGTCGAGCAGTACTTC; cdr3_aa: CASSRASMGVEQYF
v_call: TRBV2; d_call: -; j_call: TRBJ1-5; clone_size: -; cdr3_nt: TGTGCCACCAGCTACGGGGGGGATCAGCCCCAGCATTTT; cdr3_aa: CATSYGGDQPQHF
v_call: TRBV11-2; d_call: TRBD1; j_call: TRBJ1-1; clone_size: -; cdr3_nt: TGTGCCAGCAGCGTTTACAGGGGACTGAACACTGAAGCTTTCTTT; cdr3_aa: CASSVYRGLNTEAFF
v_call: TRBV5-4; d_call: TRBD1; j_call: TRBJ2-7; clone_size: -; cdr3_nt: TGTGCCAGCAGCTTTCAGGGGGCATCGTACGAGCAGTACTTC; cdr3_aa: CASSFQGASYEQYF
v_call: TRBV7-2; d_call: -; j_call: TRBJ2-5; clone_size: once; cdr3_nt: TGTGCCAGCAGCCTTTCGGAGACCCAGTACTTC; cdr3_aa: CASSLSETQYF
v_call: TRBV11-2; d_call: TRBD1; j_call: TRBJ2-7; clone_size: -; cdr3_nt: TGTGCCAGCAGCGAAGGGACAGGGTCCTACGAGCAGTACTTC; cdr3_aa: CASSEGTGSYEQYF
v_call: TRBV5-1; d_call: TRBD2; j_call: TRBJ2-1; clone_size: -; cdr3_nt: TGCGCCAGCAGCCAGGGACTAGCGGGAGGGCCCCAGTTCTTC; cdr3_aa: CASSQGLAGGPQFF
v_call: TRBV11-2; d_call: -; j_call: TRBJ1-1; clone_size: few; cdr3_nt: TGTGCCAGCAGCCTAGCTTACAGGGCGAGGGGACTGAACACTGAAGCTTTCTTT; cdr3_aa: CASSLAYRARGLNTEAFF
v_call: TRBV4-3; d_call: -; j_call: TRBJ2-5; clone_size: -; cdr3_nt: TGCGCCAGCAGCCAGGATGACAGCTCAGGGACCCAGTACTTC; cdr3_aa: CASSQDDSSGTQYF
v_call: TRBV5-1; d_call: -; j_call: TRBJ2-3; clone_size: -; cdr3_nt: TGCGCCAGCAGCGGTCAGGGTCAGACAGATACGCAGTATTTT; cdr3_aa: CASSGQGQTDTQYF
v_call: TRBV18; d_call: TRBD1; j_call: TRBJ1-5; clone_size: -; cdr3_nt: TGTGCCAGCTCGGGACAGCTAAATCAGCCCCAGCATTTT; cdr3_aa: CASSGQLNQPQHF
v_call: TRBV5-7; d_call: -; j_call: TRBJ2-7; clone_size: -; cdr3_nt: TGTGCCAGCAGCTTGGCCCCGTTTTACTACGAGCAGTACTTC; cdr3_aa: CASSLAPFYYEQYF
v_call: TRBV5-1; d_call: -; j_call: TRBJ2-7; clone_size: -; cdr3_nt: TGCGCCAGCAGCCCGGGGACAAGATTGGCCGAGCAGTACTTC; cdr3_aa: CASSPGTRLAEQYF
v_call: TRBV28; d_call: -; j_call: TRBJ1-4; clone_size: -; cdr3_nt: TGTGCCATTAGCGGGACAAGCTATGAAAAACTGTTTTTT; cdr3_aa: CAISGTSYEKLFF
v_call: TRBV21-1; d_call: -; j_call: TRBJ1-1; clone_size: -; cdr3_nt: TGTGCCAGTAAAAACAGGGGAACTGAAGCTTTCTTT; cdr3_aa: CASKNRGTEAFF
v_call: TRBV5-6; d_call: -; j_call: TRBJ2-7; clone_size: -; cdr3_nt: TGTGCCAGCAGCTCAGCCGGGACAAGCTACGAGCAGTACTTC; cdr3_aa: CASSSAGTSYEQYF
v_call: TRBV6-6; d_call: -; j_call: TRBJ1-6; clone_size: -; cdr3_nt: TGTGCCAGCAGCCTGACAGGACATAATTCACCCCTCCACTTT; cdr3_aa: CASSLTGHNSPLHF
v_call: TRBV10-3; d_call: -; j_call: TRBJ2-2; clone_size: -; cdr3_nt: TGTGCCATCATGTTGAGCGGGGAGCTGTTTTTT; cdr3_aa: CAIMLSGELFF
v_call: TRBV18; d_call: -; j_call: TRBJ2-7; clone_size: -; cdr3_nt: TGTGCCAGCTCACCGCGGACAGAACTCTACGAGCAGTACTTC; cdr3_aa: CASSPRTELYEQYF
v_call: TRBV4-3; d_call: -; j_call: TRBJ1-2; clone_size: -; cdr3_nt: TGCGCCAGCAGCCAAGACTCAGGCAGGGAAGGCTACACCTTC; cdr3_aa: CASSQDSGREGYTF
v_call: TRBV5-1; d_call: TRBD2; j_call: TRBJ2-1; clone_size: -; cdr3_nt: TGCGCCAGCAGCTTGGGGACTAGCGGAACCCTTTACAATGAGCAGTTCTTC; cdr3_aa: CASSLGTSGTLYNEQFF